The sequence of this TCR beta chain was determined in a study of blood T cell repertoires in COVID-19. Study-level information: Samples taken during acute and convalescent COVID-19 were collected in the United States, Italy and Spain. The analysed material was cDNA or gDNA that came from T cells, B-cell-depleted T cells, or PBMCs.

V gave up 2 bases and J gave up 1 base; unmatched junction bases: 5. This CDR3 region has 16 residues. Germline V lookup: CDR1 SGDLS, CDR2 YYNGEE. Per the authors' pipeline: From reference gene primer amplification, estimates of nucleated cell counts were derived. This table comes from immunoSEQ multiplex PCR, and its TCRdb copy is limited to in-frame clones, with some not included. For V, J and clone size, that table is used; D and trimming come from the DNA. Of roughly 170,000 clones listed, about 90% are singletons. The sample consisted of peripheral blood. The rearrangement uses TRBV9 and TRBJ2-3, with TRBD2 matching over 9 bases. The source is a man aged 70 or older with active or convalescent COVID-19. For the CDR3, the DNA is TGTGCCAGCAGCGTGACTAGCGGTAAGGGCACAGATACGCAGTATTTT. It translates to CASSVTSGKGTDTQYF.